This T cell receptor beta chain was documented in a study of T cell changes during pregnancy in multiple sclerosis. The CDR3 runs 15 residues. V was pared by 2 bases and J by 3 bases, with 13 bases between. From germline, CDR1 is KGHSH and CDR2 LQKENI. The data were produced by immunoSEQ multiplex PCR, yet TCRdb's version contains in-frame clones alone and is incomplete. Among over 70,000 clones, 94% were seen once, and the ten largest hold around 2.2%. This clone was picked up one time. The sample consisted of peripheral blood, taken in the third trimester of pregnancy. This sequence originates from a female donor with multiple sclerosis, enrolled in a pregnancy study. The V call is TRBV18, the J call TRBJ1-1, with D possibly TRBD1 on 5 matching bases. CDR3 residues: CASSPKPPGDTEAFF. The CDR3 bases are TGTGCCAGCTCACCAAAGCCCCCGGGGGACACTGAAGCTTTCTTT.